A selection of T cell receptor beta chains follows, all from one sample in a study of T-cell memory formation after mild COVID-19. A single record per CDR3 protein comes from TCRdb applying MiXCR to the 5' RACE reads. This table holds nearly 350,000 distinct CDR3 sequences, 13% found once. The sample taken for sequencing was PBMCs or a T cell subset sorted from them (not recorded which). The receptors stem from a young man who had mild COVID-19 (a few samples of this study predate the infection). Cell type and time point are not known. Each CDR3 is given with its conserved first and last residue. D genes are given only for firm matches. For some rows the clone size is stated as once, few or many, or as a class when expanded; others skip it.

CDR3aa	CDR3nt	v_gene	j_gene	abundance	d_gene
CASSSPGQPQHF	TGTGCCAGCAGCTCGCCGGGCCAGCCCCAGCATTTT	TRBV7-2	TRBJ1-5	-	-
CASPPGTEAFF	TGTGCCAGCCCCCCCGGGACAGAAGCTTTCTTT	TRBV3-1	TRBJ1-1	-	-
CASSLRDRGPYEQYF	TGTGCCAGCAGTTTAAGGGACAGGGGCCCCTACGAGCAGTACTTC	TRBV12-3/TRBV12-4	TRBJ2-7	-	TRBD1
CATSSGFGTGETQYF	TGTGCCACCAGCAGCGGCTTCGGGACTGGAGAGACCCAGTACTTC	TRBV15	TRBJ2-5	-	-
CATSDLGRPGEQYF	TGTGCCACCAGTGATTTAGGCAGGCCGGGAGAGCAGTACTTC	TRBV24-1	TRBJ2-7	few	-
CASSLEVGYNEQFF	TGTGCCAGCAGCTTGGAGGTAGGGTACAATGAGCAGTTCTTC	TRBV5-5	TRBJ2-1	many	-
CASSQDPQAVVASGANVLTF	TGCGCCAGCAGCCAAGATCCACAAGCCGTCGTGGCCTCTGGGGCCAACGTCCTGACTTTC	TRBV4-1	TRBJ2-6	-	-
CASSLVWGARANVLTF	TGCGCCAGCAGCTTGGTATGGGGGGCGCGGGCCAACGTCCTGACTTTC	TRBV5-1	TRBJ2-6	-	-
CASSLGGLGTGYTF	TGTGCCAGCAGTTTAGGTGGGCTTGGGACAGGCTACACCTTC	TRBV28	TRBJ1-2	-	-
CASSSPGGNTDTQYF	TGTGCCAGCAGTTCCCCGGGGGGGAACACAGATACGCAGTATTTT	TRBV7-9	TRBJ2-3	few	TRBD2
CASSVEGQATPLHF	TGTGCCAGCAGCGTAGAAGGACAGGCGACACCCCTCCACTTT	TRBV9	TRBJ1-6	few	TRBD1
CASSPEIQGNNQPQHF	TGCGCCAGCAGCCCCGAAATACAGGGGAACAATCAGCCCCAGCATTTT	TRBV5-1	TRBJ1-5	few	TRBD1
CASSLSLAGGGNEQFF	TGCGCCAGCAGCTTGAGCCTAGCGGGGGGAGGCAATGAGCAGTTCTTC	TRBV5-1	TRBJ2-1	few	TRBD2
CASSQARLGTQYF	TGTGCCAGCAGCCAAGCCCGATTGGGGACCCAGTACTTC	TRBV3-1	TRBJ2-5	few	-
CASSQNPTGNNEQFF	TGCGCCAGCAGCCAGAATCCGACAGGTAACAATGAGCAGTTCTTC	TRBV5-1	TRBJ2-1	many	-
CASSRDRDRVNTF	TGTGCCAGCAGCCGAGACCGGGACAGGGTGAACACCTTC	TRBV4-2	TRBJ1-2	few	TRBD1
CASSYLGDRQETQYF	TGTGCCAGCAGTTACCTTGGGGATAGGCAAGAGACCCAGTACTTC	TRBV6-5	TRBJ2-5	few	-
CASSDDERDLHF	TGCGCCAGCAGCGATGACGAACGGGACCTCCACTTT	TRBV5-1	TRBJ1-6	-	-
CASSLGVSKNTQYF	TGCGCCAGCAGCTTGGGGGTGTCAAAGAATACGCAGTATTTT	TRBV5-1	TRBJ2-3	-	-
CASSLTGGGDTQYF	TGCGCCAGCAGCTTGACAGGGGGTGGGGATACGCAGTATTTT	TRBV5-1	TRBJ2-3	many	TRBD1
CASSYDSAPKLFF	TGTGCCAGCAGTTATGACAGTGCCCCAAAACTGTTTTTT	TRBV2	TRBJ1-4	few	-
CASSARVSGANVLTF	TGTGCCAGCAGTGCCAGGGTTTCTGGGGCCAACGTCCTGACTTTC	TRBV2	TRBJ2-6	-	-
CASRVSSGNTIYF	TGCGCCAGCAGGGTGAGCTCTGGAAACACCATATATTTT	TRBV5-1	TRBJ1-3	few	-
CASRVFGGLSNQPQHF	TGTGCCAGCAGGGTATTTGGGGGCCTAAGCAATCAGCCCCAGCATTTT	TRBV6-1	TRBJ1-5	few	-
CASSGGGAGEPEQFF	TGTGCCAGCAGCGGCGGGGGGGCCGGGGAACCTGAGCAGTTCTTC	TRBV6-2/TRBV6-3	TRBJ2-1	few	TRBD2
CSARGRQYF	TGCAGTGCCCGGGGAAGGCAGTATTTT	TRBV20-1	TRBJ2-3	-	-
CASSYRRGWGYTF	TGTGCCAGCAGTTATCGGAGGGGCTGGGGCTACACCTTC	TRBV6-5	TRBJ1-2	-	-
CASTLDSGNTIYF	TGTGCCAGCACCCTGGACTCTGGAAACACCATATATTTT	TRBV6-2/TRBV6-3	TRBJ1-3	many	-
CASSYSKVGGHEQYF	TGTGCCAGCAGTTACTCGAAAGTCGGGGGCCACGAGCAGTACTTC	TRBV6-6	TRBJ2-7	-	-
CASSAGTGNTGELFF	TGCGCCAGCAGCGCGGGGACAGGGAACACCGGGGAGCTGTTTTTT	TRBV5-1	TRBJ2-2	few	TRBD1
CASSYGLGYGYTF	TGTGCCAGCAGTTACGGGCTGGGCTATGGCTACACCTTC	TRBV6-6	TRBJ1-2	few	-
CASSWGQTTDTQYF	TGTGCCAGCAGCTGGGGACAGACGACAGATACGCAGTATTTT	TRBV7-9	TRBJ2-3	-	TRBD1
CASSTKDNSPLHF	TGTGCCAGCAGCACAAAGGATAATTCACCCCTCCACTTT	TRBV7-9	TRBJ1-6	-	-
CASSPGGAGSYNEQFF	TGTGCCAGCAGCCCCGGGGGGGCGGGCTCCTACAATGAGCAGTTCTTC	TRBV12-3/TRBV12-4	TRBJ2-1	few	TRBD2
CATSDPDQKPRTQHF	TGTGCCACCAGTGACCCAGACCAGAAGCCTCGGACCCAGCATTTT	TRBV24-1	TRBJ1-5	-	-
CASTPGGAQETQYF	TGTGCCAGCACCCCGGGGGGGGCCCAAGAGACCCAGTACTTC	TRBV27	TRBJ2-5	-	TRBD2
CASSQGTRGKQETQYF	TGCGCCAGCAGCCAAGGGACCAGGGGGAAACAAGAGACCCAGTACTTC	TRBV4-1	TRBJ2-5	few	TRBD1